The clone carrying this TCR beta chain was counted ten times or more. Its specificity is not known. This entry comes from a study of T cell repertoires in cytomegalovirus infection. Study summary: Both a matching HLA type and CMV infection were indicated by public TCR beta signatures.

Findings and limits, study-wide: Cumulative public TCR beta family frequency identified carriers of CMV plus the relevant HLA. Clonotype analysis showed dominance of the ex vivo response by HLA-C-restricted CMV-specific TCR beta clonotypes.

CDR1 is SGHTA, CDR2 FQGNSA, per germline. V dropped 6 bases and J dropped 3 bases, with 17 bases sitting between them. The CDR3 has 15 amino acids. MiXCR, run by TCRdb on the reads, gives a single entry per CDR3 protein. The repertoire includes 210,000 or so distinct CDR3 sequences, approximately 7% of them detected once, and around 6% sits in the top ten. V usage is TRBV7-2 and J usage is TRBJ1-2; possibly TRBD1 for D (6 bases). The clonotype originates from a human donor in good health (CMV status not recorded). Some clones in this sample may be carry-over from other donors' samples. Input material: PBMCs. CDR3 in DNA: TGTGCCAGCAGTCCGGGCCGCAGGGGCTACTATGGCTACACCTTC. Translating gives CASSPGRRGYYGYTF.